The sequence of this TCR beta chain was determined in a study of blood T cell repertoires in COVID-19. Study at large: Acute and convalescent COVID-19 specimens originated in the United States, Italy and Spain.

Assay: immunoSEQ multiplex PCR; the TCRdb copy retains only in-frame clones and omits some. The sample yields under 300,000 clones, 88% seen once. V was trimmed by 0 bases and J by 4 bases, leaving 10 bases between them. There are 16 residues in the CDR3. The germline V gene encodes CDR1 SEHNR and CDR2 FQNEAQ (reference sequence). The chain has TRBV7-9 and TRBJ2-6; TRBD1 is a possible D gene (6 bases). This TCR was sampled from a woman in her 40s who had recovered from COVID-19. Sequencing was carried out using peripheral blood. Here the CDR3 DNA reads TGTGCCAGCAGCTTAGCCTTGGGGGCAGGGGCCAACGTCCTGACTTTC. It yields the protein CASSLALGAGANVLTF.